The clone carrying this T cell receptor beta chain showed up just a few times. The sample belongs to a study of pediatric ulcerative colitis. Germline V gene lookup returns CDR1 SNHLY and CDR2 FYNNEI. The germline V and J ends were trimmed by 7 bases and 0 bases, with 15 bases remaining between them. The CDR3 extends over 15 amino acids. The data were produced by immunoSEQ multiplex PCR, yet TCRdb's version contains in-frame clones alone and is incomplete. The repertoire holds 57,000 or so clones, with 80% to 90% as singletons. The TCR was taken from a boy aged 5-17 years who was a control in a study of pediatric ulcerative colitis. V usage is TRBV2 and J usage is TRBJ1-1; D is unresolved. Source material: blood. CDR3 in amino acids: CASKGRTFMNTEAFF. The DNA of the CDR3 is TGTGCCAGCAAAGGACGGACCTTTATGAACACTGAAGCTTTCTTT.